One and the same sample provided the 5 T cell receptor beta chains below, sequenced in a study of T cells in Graves' hyperthyroidism and ophthalmopathy. The TCR beta CDR3 regions underwent amplification using RNA transcripts as the source. The TCR CDR3 was amplified in a first-round RT-PCR using the HTBI primer set. TCRdb independently ran MiXCR on the multiplex PCR reads; one entry per CDR3 protein. The sample includes around 300,000 distinct CDR3 sequences, approximately 14% of them seen just once. The specimen was blood. The origin of the receptors is a woman in her thirties or forties with Graves' hyperthyroidism.

This clonotype came up many times. The chain combines TRBV10-3 with TRBJ2-7, with D tentatively TRBD1 (5 bases). Germline assignment: CDR1 ENHRY and CDR2 SYGVKD. Trimming took off 0 bases at V and 2 bases at J, with 5 bases between the two ends. This CDR3 comprises 13 residues. CDR3 loop: CAISESDTYEQYF. For the CDR3, the DNA is TGTGCCATCAGTGAGTCGGACACCTACGAGCAGTACTTC.

This clonotype was counted at least ten times. The chain couples TRBV6-5 to TRBJ2-7, with unresolved D. CDR3 length: 14 amino acids. Trimming took off 3 bases at V and 4 bases at J, with 13 bases between the two ends. Germline values: CDR1 MNHEY, CDR2 SVGAGI. The CDR3 sequence is CASSYRQDLYEQYF. The CDR3 DNA reads TGTGCCAGCAGTTATCGGCAGGACCTATACGAGCAGTACTTC.

This chain links TRBV28 with TRBJ2-7; no clear D. Per germline, CDR1 MDHEN and CDR2 SYDVKM. CDR3 length: 12 amino acids. V lost 6 bases to trimming and J lost 9 bases, with 15 bases between them. The CDR3 DNA is TGTGCCAGCAGCCAAGGTCTTACGAGGCAGTACTTC. It yields the protein CASSQGLTRQYF.

This clonotype came up a few times. The rearrangement uses TRBV20-1 and TRBJ2-1, with 8 bases lining up with TRBD2. Germline values: CDR1 DFQATT, CDR2 SNEGSKA (reference sequence). CDR3 length: 14 amino acids. J gave up 9 bases and V 0 bases, and 7 bases lay outside the gene matches. CDR3 sequence reads: CSARDPASGSEQFF. The DNA of the CDR3 is TGCAGTGCTAGAGATCCCGCTAGCGGGTCTGAGCAGTTCTTC.

This clonotype was counted ten times or more. The chain joins TRBV20-1 to TRBJ2-3; 12 bases fit TRBD2. V lost 0 bases, J lost 6 bases, and 4 bases stayed unmatched. Looked up from germline, CDR1 is DFQATT and CDR2 is SNEGSKA (reference sequence). This CDR3 spans 15 amino acids. The CDR3 DNA sequence: TGCAGTGCTAGAGAACTAGCGGGAGGTGGGGATACGCAGTATTTT. Amino acid sequence: CSARELAGGGDTQYF.